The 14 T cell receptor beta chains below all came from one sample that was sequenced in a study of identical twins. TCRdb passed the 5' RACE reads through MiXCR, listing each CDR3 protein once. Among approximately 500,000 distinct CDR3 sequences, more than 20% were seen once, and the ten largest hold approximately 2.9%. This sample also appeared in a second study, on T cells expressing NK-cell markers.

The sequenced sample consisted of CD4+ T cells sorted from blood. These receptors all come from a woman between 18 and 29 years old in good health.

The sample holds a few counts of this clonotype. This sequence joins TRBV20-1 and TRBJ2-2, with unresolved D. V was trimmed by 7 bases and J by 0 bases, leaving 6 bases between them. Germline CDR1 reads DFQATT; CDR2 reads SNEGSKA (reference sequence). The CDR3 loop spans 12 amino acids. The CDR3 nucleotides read TGCAGTGTCCTTGCGAACACCGGGGAGCTGTTTTTT. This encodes CSVLANTGELFF.

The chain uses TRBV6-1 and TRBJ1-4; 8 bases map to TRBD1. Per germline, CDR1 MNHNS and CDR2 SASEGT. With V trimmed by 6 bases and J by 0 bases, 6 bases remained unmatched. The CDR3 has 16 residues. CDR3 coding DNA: TGTGCCAGCAGGGCCTTGGACAGGGCAACTAATGAAAAACTGTTTTTT. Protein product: CASRALDRATNEKLFF.

CDR3 sequence reads: CASSPGGDNVLTF. Here the CDR3 DNA reads TGCGCCAGCAGCCCAGGGGGCGACAACGTCCTGACTTTC. The genes are TRBV5-1 and TRBJ2-6, with TRBD1 identical over 8 bases. The CDR3 sequence is 13 residues long. Trimming at V came to 4 bases and at J to 9 bases, leaving 3 bases not matched to a gene. Germline values: CDR1 SGHRS, CDR2 YFSETQ.

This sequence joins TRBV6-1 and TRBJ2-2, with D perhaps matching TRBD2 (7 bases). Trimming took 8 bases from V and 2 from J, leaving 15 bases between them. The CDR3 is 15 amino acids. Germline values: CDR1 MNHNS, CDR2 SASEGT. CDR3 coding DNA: TGTGCCAGCGGCCAGTGGGGGGGCAACACCGGGGAGCTGTTTTTT. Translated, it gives CASGQWGGNTGELFF.

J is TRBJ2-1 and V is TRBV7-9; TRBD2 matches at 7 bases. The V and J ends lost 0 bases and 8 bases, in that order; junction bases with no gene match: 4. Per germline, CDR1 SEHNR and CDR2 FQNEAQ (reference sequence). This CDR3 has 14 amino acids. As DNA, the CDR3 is TGTGCCAGCAGCTTAGCGGGAGGGTTGGATGAGCAGTTCTTC. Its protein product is CASSLAGGLDEQFF.

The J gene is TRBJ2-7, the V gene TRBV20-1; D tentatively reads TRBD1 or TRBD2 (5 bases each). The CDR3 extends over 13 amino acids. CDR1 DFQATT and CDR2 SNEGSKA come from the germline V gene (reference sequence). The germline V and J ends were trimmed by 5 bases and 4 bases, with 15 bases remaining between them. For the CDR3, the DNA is TGCAGTGCTTTCCCGGGACGGCAGTACGAGCAGTACTTC. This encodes CSAFPGRQYEQYF.

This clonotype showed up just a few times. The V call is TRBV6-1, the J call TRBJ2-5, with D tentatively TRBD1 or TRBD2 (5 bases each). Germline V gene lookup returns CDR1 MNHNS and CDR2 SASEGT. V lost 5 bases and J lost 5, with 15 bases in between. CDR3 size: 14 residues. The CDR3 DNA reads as TGTGCCAGCAGTCTGACTTGGGGCGGGGAGACCCAGTACTTC. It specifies CASSLTWGGETQYF.

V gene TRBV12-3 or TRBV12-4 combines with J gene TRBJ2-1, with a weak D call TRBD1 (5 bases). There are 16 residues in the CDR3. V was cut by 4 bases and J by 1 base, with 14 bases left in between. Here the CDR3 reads CASSSRWGASYNEQFF. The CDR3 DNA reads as TGTGCCAGCAGTTCCCGCTGGGGCGCGTCCTACAATGAGCAGTTCTTC.

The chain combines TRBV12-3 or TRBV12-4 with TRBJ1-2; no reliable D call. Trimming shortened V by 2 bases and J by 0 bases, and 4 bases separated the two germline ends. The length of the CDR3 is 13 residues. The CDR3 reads CASSLRSNYGYTF. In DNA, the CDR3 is TGTGCCAGCAGTTTACGATCTAACTATGGCTACACCTTC.

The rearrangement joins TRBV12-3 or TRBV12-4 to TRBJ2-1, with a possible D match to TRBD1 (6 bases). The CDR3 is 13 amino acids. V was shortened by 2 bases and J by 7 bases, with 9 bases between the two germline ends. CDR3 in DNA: TGTGCCAGCAGTTTACTAACAGGGAATGAGCAGTTCTTC. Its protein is CASSLLTGNEQFF.

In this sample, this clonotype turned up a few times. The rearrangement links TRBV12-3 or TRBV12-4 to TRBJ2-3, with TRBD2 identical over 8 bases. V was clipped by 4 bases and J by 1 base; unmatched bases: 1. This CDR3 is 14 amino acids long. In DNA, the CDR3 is TGTGCCAGCAGTTATAGCGGGGGCACAGATACGCAGTATTTT. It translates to CASSYSGGTDTQYF.

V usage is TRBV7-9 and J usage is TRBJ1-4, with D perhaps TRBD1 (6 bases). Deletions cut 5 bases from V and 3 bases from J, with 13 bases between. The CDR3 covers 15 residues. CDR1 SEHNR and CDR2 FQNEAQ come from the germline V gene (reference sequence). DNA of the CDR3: TGTGCCAGCAGCCCTAACAGGGTTGCTAATGAAAAACTGTTTTTT. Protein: CASSPNRVANEKLFF.

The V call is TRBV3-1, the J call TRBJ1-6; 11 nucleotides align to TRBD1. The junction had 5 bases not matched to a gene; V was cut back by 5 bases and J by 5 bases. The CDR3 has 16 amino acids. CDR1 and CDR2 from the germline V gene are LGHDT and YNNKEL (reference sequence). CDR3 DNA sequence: TGTGCCAGCAGCAGGACAGGGGGCTTAGATAATTCACCCCTCCACTTT. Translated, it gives CASSRTGGLDNSPLHF.

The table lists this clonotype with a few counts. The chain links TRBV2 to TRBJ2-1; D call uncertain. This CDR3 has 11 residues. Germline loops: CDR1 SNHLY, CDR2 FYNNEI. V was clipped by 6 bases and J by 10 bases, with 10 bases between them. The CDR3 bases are TGTGCCAGCAGGGCCTATGGGGAGCAGTTCTTC. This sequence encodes CASRAYGEQFF.